In this sample, the clone carrying this TCR beta chain turned up a few times. Its matching antigen is unknown. Every isolated RNA sample was fully reverse transcribed, so sequencing captured expressed TCRB transcripts. Measured with immunoSEQ multiplex PCR; TCRdb has only the in-frame clones, and not every one. The sample has roughly 730,000 clones, roughly 13% seen once. The source of the sample is a study of beta chain features in type 1 diabetes. In germline, CDR1 is SGHRS, CDR2 YFSETQ. CDR3 length: 15 amino acids. Trimming stripped 4 bases from V and 1 base from J, with 13 bases between. Overall study findings and caveats: Insertions at VDJ junctions were less frequent in type 1 diabetes patients. These patients also deleted more nucleotides at the same junctions. There was a moderate but significant shortening of TCRB CDR3s in all four CD4+ subsets of Type 1 diabetes patients.

The source of this sequence is a man between 18 and 29 years old with type 1 diabetes. Sequenced input: naive CD4+ T cells from blood. V gene TRBV5-1 combines with J gene TRBJ2-3; possibly TRBD1 for D (6 bases). CDR3 region: CASSIGTPRTDTQYF. For the CDR3, the DNA is TGCGCCAGCAGCATAGGGACACCCCGCACAGATACGCAGTATTTT.